This T cell receptor (beta chain) was captured by sequencing in a study of T cells in Graves' hyperthyroidism and ophthalmopathy. Used for diagnoses were clinical symptoms, serum thyroxine and TRAb, thyroid ultrasound and orbital computed tomography. Using RNA transcripts as the source, TCR beta CDR3 regions were amplified. The primer set for the first-round RT-PCR of the TCR CDR3 was HTBI. From the multiplex PCR reads, TCRdb called clonotypes with MiXCR, one entry per CDR3 protein. This table holds about 570,000 distinct CDR3 sequences, around 42% found once. The CDR3 runs to 13 residues. CDR1 and CDR2 from the germline V gene are MNHEY and SMNVEV (reference sequence). Trimming at V came to 2 bases and at J to 6 bases, leaving 2 bases not matched to a gene. General observations from the study: Also found in blood were most expanded thyroid clonotypes above 0.001. In simple terms, a model built on 13 V-J features told ophthalmopathy apart from stable hyperthyroidism.

For this clonotype: Its antigen is still unknown.

The source material was peripheral blood or thyroid tissue (not recorded which). The V gene is TRBV27, the J gene TRBJ1-1, with TRBD1 matching 8 bases. The sequence was collected from an adult woman with Graves' disease, either hyperthyroidism or ophthalmopathy (not recorded which). The CDR3 protein is CASSLAGGPEAFF. DNA for the CDR3: TGTGCCAGCAGTTTAGCAGGGGGCCCTGAAGCTTTCTTT.